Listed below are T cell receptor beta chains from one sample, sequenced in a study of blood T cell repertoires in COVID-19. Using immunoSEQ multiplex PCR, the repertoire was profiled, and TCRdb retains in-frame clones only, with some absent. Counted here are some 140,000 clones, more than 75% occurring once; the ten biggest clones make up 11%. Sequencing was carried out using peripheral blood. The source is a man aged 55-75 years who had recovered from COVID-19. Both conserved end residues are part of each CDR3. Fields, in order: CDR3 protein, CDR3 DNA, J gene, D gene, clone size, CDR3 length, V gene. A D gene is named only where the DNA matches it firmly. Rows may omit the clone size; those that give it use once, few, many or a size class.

CDR3aa: CASSLGPINEQFF
CDR3nt: TGTGCCAGCAGCTTAGGGCCGATCAATGAGCAGTTCTTC
j_gene: TRBJ2-1
d_gene: -
abundance: -
len: 13
v_gene: TRBV7-3

CDR3aa: CASSRSLAGGRSEQYF
CDR3nt: TGCGCCAGCAGTAGGTCGCTAGCGGGAGGCCGAAGCGAGCAGTACTTC
j_gene: TRBJ2-7
d_gene: TRBD2
abundance: once
len: 16
v_gene: TRBV10-2

CDR3aa: CASSFYDSQYF
CDR3nt: TGTGCCAGCAGTTTTTATGACTCGCAGTATTTT
j_gene: TRBJ2-3
d_gene: -
abundance: -
len: 11
v_gene: TRBV12-3/TRBV12-4

CDR3aa: CASSSGPTSGRGADTQYF
CDR3nt: TGTGCCAGCAGCTCCGGCCCGACTAGCGGGAGGGGAGCAGATACGCAGTATTTT
j_gene: TRBJ2-3
d_gene: TRBD2
abundance: -
len: 18
v_gene: TRBV7-8

CDR3aa: CASSLSTGTGEKLFF
CDR3nt: TGTGCCAGCAGTTTATCGACAGGAACGGGGGAAAAACTGTTTTTT
j_gene: TRBJ1-4
d_gene: -
abundance: -
len: 15
v_gene: TRBV28

CDR3aa: CASSPLQGITEAFF
CDR3nt: TGCGCCAGCAGCCCCCTACAGGGGATCACTGAAGCTTTCTTT
j_gene: TRBJ1-1
d_gene: TRBD1
abundance: -
len: 14
v_gene: TRBV5-1

CDR3aa: CASSLRDRTNEQFF
CDR3nt: TGTGCCAGCAGCCTCCGGGACAGGACCAATGAGCAGTTCTTC
j_gene: TRBJ2-1
d_gene: TRBD1
abundance: -
len: 14
v_gene: TRBV5-6

CDR3aa: CASSTGSPYEQYF
CDR3nt: TGTGCCAGCAGTACGGGATCCCCCTACGAGCAGTACTTC
j_gene: TRBJ2-7
d_gene: -
abundance: -
len: 13
v_gene: TRBV6-5

CDR3aa: CASSLGGGAPDTQYF
CDR3nt: TGTGCCAGCAGCCTCGGCGGGGGGGCGCCAGATACGCAGTATTTT
j_gene: TRBJ2-3
d_gene: TRBD2
abundance: -
len: 15
v_gene: TRBV9

CDR3aa: CASSRRTGETEAFF
CDR3nt: TGTGCCAGCAGCCGACGGACAGGGGAGACTGAAGCTTTCTTT
j_gene: TRBJ1-1
d_gene: TRBD1
abundance: once
len: 14
v_gene: TRBV13

CDR3aa: CAWRDRSNYGYTF
CDR3nt: TGTGCTTGGAGGGACAGATCTAACTATGGCTACACCTTC
j_gene: TRBJ1-2
d_gene: TRBD1
abundance: -
len: 13
v_gene: TRBV30

CDR3aa: CASTPGGGRSNTEAFF
CDR3nt: TGTGCCAGCACCCCCGGGGGGGGGAGAAGCAACACTGAAGCTTTCTTT
j_gene: TRBJ1-1
d_gene: -
abundance: -
len: 16
v_gene: TRBV5-4

CDR3aa: CASGSGTYNEQFF
CDR3nt: TGTGCCAGCGGGTCAGGGACCTACAATGAGCAGTTCTTC
j_gene: TRBJ2-1
d_gene: -
abundance: few
len: 13
v_gene: TRBV7-9

CDR3aa: CAWNRGNTEAFF
CDR3nt: TGTGCCTGGAACAGGGGGAACACTGAAGCTTTCTTT
j_gene: TRBJ1-1
d_gene: TRBD1
abundance: -
len: 12
v_gene: TRBV30

CDR3aa: CASNERDEAFF
CDR3nt: TGTGCCAGCAACGAAAGAGATGAAGCTTTCTTT
j_gene: TRBJ1-1
d_gene: -
abundance: -
len: 11
v_gene: TRBV28